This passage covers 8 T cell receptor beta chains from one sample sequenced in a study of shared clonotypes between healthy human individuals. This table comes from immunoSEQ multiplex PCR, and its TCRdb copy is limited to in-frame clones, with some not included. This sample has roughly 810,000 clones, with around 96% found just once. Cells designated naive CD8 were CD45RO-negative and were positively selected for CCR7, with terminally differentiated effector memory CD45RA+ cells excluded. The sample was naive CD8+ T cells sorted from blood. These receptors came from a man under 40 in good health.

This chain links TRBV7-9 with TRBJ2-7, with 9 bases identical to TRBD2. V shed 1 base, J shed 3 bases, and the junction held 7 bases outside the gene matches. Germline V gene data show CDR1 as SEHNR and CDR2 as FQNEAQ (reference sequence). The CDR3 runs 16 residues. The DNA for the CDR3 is TGTGCCAGCAGCTTAGTGGATGCGGGAGGGGACTACGAGCAGTACTTC. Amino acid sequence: CASSLVDAGGDYEQYF.

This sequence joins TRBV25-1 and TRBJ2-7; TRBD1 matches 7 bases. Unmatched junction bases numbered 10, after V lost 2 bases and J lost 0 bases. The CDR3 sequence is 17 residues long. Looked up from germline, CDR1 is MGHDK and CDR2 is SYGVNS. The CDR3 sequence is CASSEGRGGSSSYEQYF. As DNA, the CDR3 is TGTGCCAGCAGTGAAGGCCGAGGGGGCAGTAGCTCCTACGAGCAGTACTTC.

CDR3 in amino acids: CASSLAGGYGYTF. The CDR3 region has the DNA TGTGCCAGCAGTTTAGCAGGGGGCTATGGCTACACCTTC. The rearrangement links TRBV28 to TRBJ1-2, with 7 bases that match TRBD1. The V and J ends lost 2 bases and 4 bases, in that order; junction bases with no gene match: 1. The length of the CDR3 is 13 residues. CDR1 and CDR2 (germline): MDHEN, SYDVKM.

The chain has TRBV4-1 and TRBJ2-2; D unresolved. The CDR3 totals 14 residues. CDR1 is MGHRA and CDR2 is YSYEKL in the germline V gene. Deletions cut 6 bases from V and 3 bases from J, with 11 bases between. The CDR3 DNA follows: TGCGCCAGCAGACCCGCCCTCTACACCGGGGAGCTGTTTTTT. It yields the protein CASRPALYTGELFF.

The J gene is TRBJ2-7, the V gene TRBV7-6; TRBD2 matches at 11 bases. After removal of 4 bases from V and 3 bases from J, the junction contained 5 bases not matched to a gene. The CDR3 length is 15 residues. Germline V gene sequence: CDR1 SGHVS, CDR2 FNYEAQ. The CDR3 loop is CASSSGLADYYEQYF. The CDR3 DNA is TGTGCCAGCAGCTCGGGACTAGCGGACTACTACGAGCAGTACTTC. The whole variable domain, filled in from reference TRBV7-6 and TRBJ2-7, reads GAGVSQSPRYKVTKRGQDVALRCDPISGHVSLYWYRQALGQGPEFLTYFNYEAQQDKSGLPNDRFSAERPEGSISTLTIQRTEQRDSAMYRCASSSGLADYYEQYFGPGTRLTVT.

This CDR3 reads CASSYRVNQPQHF. CDR3 bases: TGTGCCAGCAGTTATAGGGTAAATCAGCCCCAGCATTTT. V gene TRBV6-5 combines with J gene TRBJ1-5; D remains ambiguous. The germline V and J ends were trimmed by 3 bases and 4 bases, with 7 bases remaining between them. The CDR3 length is 13 residues. CDR1 MNHEY and CDR2 SVGAGI come from the germline V gene.

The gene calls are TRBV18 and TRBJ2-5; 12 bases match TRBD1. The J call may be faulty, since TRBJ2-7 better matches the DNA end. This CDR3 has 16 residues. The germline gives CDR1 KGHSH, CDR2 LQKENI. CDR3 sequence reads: CASSPWGQGARNEQYF. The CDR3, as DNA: TGTGCCAGCTCACCTTGGGGACAGGGGGCGAGGAACGAGCAGTACTTC.

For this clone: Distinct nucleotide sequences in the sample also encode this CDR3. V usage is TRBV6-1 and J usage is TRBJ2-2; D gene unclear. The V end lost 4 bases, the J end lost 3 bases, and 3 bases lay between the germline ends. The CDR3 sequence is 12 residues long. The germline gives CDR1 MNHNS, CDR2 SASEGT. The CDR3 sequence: CASSADTGELFF. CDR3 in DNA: TGTGCCAGCAGTGCGGACACCGGGGAGCTGTTTTTT.